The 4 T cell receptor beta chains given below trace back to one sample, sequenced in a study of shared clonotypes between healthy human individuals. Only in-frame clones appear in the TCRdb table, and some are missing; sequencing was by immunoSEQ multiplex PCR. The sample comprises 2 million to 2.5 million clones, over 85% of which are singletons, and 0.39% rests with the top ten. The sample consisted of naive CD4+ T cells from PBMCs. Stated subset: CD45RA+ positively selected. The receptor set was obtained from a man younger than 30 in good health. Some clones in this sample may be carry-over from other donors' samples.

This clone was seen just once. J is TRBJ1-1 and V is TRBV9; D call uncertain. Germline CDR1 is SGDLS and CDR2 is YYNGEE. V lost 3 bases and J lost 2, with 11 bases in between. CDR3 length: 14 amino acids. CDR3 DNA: TGTGCCAGCAGCGCAACAGTGGGTAACACTGAAGCTTTCTTT. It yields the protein CASSATVGNTEAFF.

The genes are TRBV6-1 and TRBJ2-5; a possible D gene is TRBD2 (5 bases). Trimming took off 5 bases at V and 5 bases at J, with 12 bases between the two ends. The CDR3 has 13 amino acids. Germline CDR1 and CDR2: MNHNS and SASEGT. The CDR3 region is CASSPAGLETQYF. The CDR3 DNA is TGTGCCAGCAGTCCGGCGGGTCTGGAGACCCAGTACTTC.

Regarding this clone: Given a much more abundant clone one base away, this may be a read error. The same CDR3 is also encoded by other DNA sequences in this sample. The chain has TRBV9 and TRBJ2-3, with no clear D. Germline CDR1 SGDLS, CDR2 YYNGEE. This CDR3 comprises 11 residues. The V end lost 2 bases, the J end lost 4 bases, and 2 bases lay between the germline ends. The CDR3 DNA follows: TGTGCCAGCAGCGTTGCAGATACGCAGTATTTT. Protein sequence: CASSVADTQYF. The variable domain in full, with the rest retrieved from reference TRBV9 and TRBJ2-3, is DSGVTQTPKHLITATGQRVTLRCSPRSGDLSVYWYQQSLDQGLQFLIQYYNGEERAKGNILERFSAQQFPDLHSELNLSSLELGDSALYFCASSVADTQYFGPGTRLTVL.

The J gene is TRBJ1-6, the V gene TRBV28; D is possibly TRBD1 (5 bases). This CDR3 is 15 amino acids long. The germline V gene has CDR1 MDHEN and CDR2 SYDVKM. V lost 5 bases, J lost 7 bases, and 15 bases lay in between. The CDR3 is CASSPVAGQNSPLHF. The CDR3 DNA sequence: TGTGCCAGCAGTCCCGTTGCGGGGCAGAATTCACCCCTCCACTTT.